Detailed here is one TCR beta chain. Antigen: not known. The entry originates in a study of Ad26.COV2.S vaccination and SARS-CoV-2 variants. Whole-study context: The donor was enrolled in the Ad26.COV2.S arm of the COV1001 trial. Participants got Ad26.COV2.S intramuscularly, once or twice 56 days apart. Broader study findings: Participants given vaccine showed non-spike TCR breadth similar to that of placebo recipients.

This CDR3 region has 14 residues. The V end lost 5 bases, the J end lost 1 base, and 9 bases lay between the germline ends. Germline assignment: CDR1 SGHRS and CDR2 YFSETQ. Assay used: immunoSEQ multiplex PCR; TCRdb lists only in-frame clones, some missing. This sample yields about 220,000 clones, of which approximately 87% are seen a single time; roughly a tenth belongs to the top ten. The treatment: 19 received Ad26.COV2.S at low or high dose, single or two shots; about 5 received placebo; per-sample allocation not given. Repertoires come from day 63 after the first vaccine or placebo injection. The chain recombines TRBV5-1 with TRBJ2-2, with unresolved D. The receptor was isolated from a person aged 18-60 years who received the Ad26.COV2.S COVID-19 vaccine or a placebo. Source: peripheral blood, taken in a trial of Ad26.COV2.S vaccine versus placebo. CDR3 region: CASRGSVNTGELFF. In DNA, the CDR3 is TGCGCCAGCAGGGGGTCGGTGAACACCGGGGAGCTGTTTTTT. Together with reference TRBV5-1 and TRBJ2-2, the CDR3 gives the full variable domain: KAGVTQTPRYLIKTRGQQVTLSCSPISGHRSVSWYQQTPGQGLQFLFEYFSETQRNKGNFPGRFSGRQFSNSRSEMNVSTLELGDSALYLCASRGSVNTGELFFGEGSRLTVL.